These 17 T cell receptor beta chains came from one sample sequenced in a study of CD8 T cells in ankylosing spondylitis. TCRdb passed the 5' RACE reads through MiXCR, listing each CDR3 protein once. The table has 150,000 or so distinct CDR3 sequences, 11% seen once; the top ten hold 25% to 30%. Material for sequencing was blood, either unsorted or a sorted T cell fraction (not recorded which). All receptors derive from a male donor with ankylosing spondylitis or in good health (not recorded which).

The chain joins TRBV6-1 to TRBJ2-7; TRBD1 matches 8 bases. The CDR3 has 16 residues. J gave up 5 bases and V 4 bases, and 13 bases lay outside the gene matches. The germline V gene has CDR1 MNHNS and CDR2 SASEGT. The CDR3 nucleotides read TGTGCCAGCAGTGCCGCCGGGACAGGAGGAATTAACGAGCAGTACTTC. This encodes CASSAAGTGGINEQYF.

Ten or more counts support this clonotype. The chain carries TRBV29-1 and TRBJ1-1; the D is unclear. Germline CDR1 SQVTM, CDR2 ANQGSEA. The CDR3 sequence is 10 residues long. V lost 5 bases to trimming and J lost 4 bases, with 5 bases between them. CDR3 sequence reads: CSVLGTEAFF. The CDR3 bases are TGCAGCGTTTTGGGCACTGAAGCTTTCTTT.

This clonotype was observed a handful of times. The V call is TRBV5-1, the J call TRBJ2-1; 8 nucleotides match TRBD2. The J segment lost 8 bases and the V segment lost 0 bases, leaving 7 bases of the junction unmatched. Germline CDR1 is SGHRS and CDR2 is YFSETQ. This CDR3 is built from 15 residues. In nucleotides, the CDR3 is TGCGCCAGCAGCTTGGGCAGCGGGAGTAACGATGAGCAGTTCTTC. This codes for CASSLGSGSNDEQFF.

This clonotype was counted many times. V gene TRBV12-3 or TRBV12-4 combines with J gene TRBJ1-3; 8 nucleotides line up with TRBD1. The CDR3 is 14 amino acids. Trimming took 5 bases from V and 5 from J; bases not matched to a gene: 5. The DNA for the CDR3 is TGTGCCAGCAGTCCAGGACAGGGTAGAAACACCATATATTTT. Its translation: CASSPGQGRNTIYF.

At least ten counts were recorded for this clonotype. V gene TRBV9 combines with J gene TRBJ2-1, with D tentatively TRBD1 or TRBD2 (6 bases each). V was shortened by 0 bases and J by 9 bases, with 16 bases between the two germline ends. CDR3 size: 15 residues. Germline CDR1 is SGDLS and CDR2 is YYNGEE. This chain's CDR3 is CASSVDAGHGGEQFF. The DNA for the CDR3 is TGTGCCAGCAGCGTAGATGCGGGACACGGGGGTGAGCAGTTCTTC.

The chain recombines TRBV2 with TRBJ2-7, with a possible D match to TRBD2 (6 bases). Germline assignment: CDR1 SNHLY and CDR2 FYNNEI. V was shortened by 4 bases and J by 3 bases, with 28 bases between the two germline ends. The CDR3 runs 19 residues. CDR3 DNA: TGTGCCAGCAGTGTCCCCACCCTCAACCTAGCGCAGCAGAGCTACGAGCAGTACTTC. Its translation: CASSVPTLNLAQQSYEQYF.

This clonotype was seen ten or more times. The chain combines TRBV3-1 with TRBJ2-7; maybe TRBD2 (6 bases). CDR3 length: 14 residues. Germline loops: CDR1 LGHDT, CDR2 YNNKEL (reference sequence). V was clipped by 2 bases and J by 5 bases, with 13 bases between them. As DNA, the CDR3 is TGTGCCAGCAGCCAAAGGGGCGGGGAAGACGAGCAGTACTTC. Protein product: CASSQRGGEDEQYF.

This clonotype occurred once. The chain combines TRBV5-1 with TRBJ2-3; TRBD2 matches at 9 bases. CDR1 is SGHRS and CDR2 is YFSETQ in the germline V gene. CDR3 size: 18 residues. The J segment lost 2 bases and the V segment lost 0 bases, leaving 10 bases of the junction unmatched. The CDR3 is CASSLVGLAGTNTDTQYF. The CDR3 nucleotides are TGCGCCAGCAGCTTGGTGGGGCTAGCGGGGACCAACACAGATACGCAGTATTTT. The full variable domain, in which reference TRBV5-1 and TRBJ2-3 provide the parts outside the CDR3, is KAGVTQTPRYLIKTRGQQVTLSCSPISGHRSVSWYQQTPGQGLQFLFEYFSETQRNKGNFPGRFSGRQFSNSRSEMNVSTLELGDSALYLCASSLVGLAGTNTDTQYFGPGTRLTVL.

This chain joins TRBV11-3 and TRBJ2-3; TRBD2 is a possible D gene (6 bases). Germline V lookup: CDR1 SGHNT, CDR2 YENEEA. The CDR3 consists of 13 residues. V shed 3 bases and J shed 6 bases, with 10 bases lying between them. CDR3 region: CASSFTSPDTQYF. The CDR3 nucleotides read TGTGCCAGCAGCTTCACTAGCCCCGATACGCAGTATTTT.

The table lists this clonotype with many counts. CDR3 in DNA: TGTGCCAGCAGTTTAACAGGGTCGGGTAGCACTGAAGCTTTCTTT. It is translated as CASSLTGSGSTEAFF. This sequence joins TRBV27 and TRBJ1-1, with D perhaps TRBD1 (6 bases). The length of the CDR3 is 15 residues. The ends were cut back, 2 bases at V and 4 bases at J, with 14 bases in the middle. Germline V gene data show CDR1 as MNHEY and CDR2 as SMNVEV (reference sequence).

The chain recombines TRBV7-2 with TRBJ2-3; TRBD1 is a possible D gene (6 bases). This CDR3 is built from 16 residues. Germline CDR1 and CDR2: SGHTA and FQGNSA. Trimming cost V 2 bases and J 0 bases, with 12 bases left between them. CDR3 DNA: TGTGCCAGCAGCTTATTCAGGGGACCTAGCACAGATACGCAGTATTTT. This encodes CASSLFRGPSTDTQYF. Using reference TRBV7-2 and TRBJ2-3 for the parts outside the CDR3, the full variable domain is GAGVSQSPSNKVTEKGKDVELRCDPISGHTALYWYRQSLGQGLEFLIYFQGNSAPDKSGLPSDRFSAERTGGSVSTLTIQRTQQEDSAVYLCASSLFRGPSTDTQYFGPGTRLTVL.

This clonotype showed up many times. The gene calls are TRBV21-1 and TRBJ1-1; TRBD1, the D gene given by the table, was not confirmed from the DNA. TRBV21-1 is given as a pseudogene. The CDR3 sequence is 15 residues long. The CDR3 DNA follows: TGTGCCAGCAGCCTGTTGGGACAGGAGAACACTGAAGCTTTCTTT. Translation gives CASSLLGQENTEAFF.

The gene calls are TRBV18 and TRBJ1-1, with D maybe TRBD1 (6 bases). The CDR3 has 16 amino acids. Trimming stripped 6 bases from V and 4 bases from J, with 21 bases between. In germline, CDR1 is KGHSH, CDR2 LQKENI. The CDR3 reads CASSPTPGGASTEAFF. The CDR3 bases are TGTGCCAGCTCCCCTACCCCGGGGGGGGCGAGCACTGAAGCTTTCTTT.

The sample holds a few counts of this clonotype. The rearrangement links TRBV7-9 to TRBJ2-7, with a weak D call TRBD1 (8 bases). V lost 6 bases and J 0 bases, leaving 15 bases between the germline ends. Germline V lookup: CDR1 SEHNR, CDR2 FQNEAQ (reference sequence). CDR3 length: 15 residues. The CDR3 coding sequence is TGTGCCAGCAGGAGGACAGGGACTAACTCCTACGAGCAGTACTTC. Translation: CASRRTGTNSYEQYF. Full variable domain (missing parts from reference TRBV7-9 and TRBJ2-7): DTGVSQNPRHKITKRGQNVTFRCDPISEHNRLYWYRQTLGQGPEFLTYFQNEAQLEKSRLLSDRFSAERPKGSFSTLEIQRTEQGDSAMYLCASRRTGTNSYEQYFGPGTRLTVT.

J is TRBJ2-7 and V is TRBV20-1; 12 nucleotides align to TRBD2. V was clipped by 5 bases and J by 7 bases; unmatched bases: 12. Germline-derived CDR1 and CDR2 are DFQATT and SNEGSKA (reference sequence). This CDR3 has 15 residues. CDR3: CSAGSLAGGSGEQYF. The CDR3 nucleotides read TGCAGTGCTGGGTCACTAGCGGGAGGATCGGGTGAGCAGTACTTC.

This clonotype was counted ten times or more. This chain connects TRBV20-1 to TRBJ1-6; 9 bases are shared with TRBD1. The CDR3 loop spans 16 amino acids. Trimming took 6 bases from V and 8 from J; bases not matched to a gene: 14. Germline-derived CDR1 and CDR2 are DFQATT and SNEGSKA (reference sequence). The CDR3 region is CSALDSRTGVDSPLHF. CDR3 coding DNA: TGCAGTGCCCTCGACTCCCGGACAGGGGTTGATTCACCCCTCCACTTT.

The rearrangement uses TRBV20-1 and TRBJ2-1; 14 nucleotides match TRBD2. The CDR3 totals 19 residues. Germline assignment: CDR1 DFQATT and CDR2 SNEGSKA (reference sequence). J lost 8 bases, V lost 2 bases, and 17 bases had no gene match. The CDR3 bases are TGCAGTGCTAGATTGACTAGCGGGAGGGCGATTGCTCAGTTCTATGAGCAGTTCTTC. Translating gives CSARLTSGRAIAQFYEQFF.